This T cell receptor (beta chain) emerged from a study of graft-versus-host responses after intestinal transplantation. On the study more broadly: Anti-thymocyte globulin induction was given to all recipients, followed by tacrolimus and steroids for around three years. General study findings and limits: Patients who carried graft-donor T cell macrochimerism also had high graft-versus-host to host-versus-graft clonal ratios in their allografts.

The CDR3 covers 12 residues. The ends were cut back, 8 bases at V and 7 bases at J, with 14 bases in the middle. Germline V gives CDR1 MDHEN, CDR2 SYDVKM. The method was immunoSEQ multiplex PCR; TCRdb's version includes in-frame clones alone and lacks a portion of them. This sample has about 21,000 clones, with 40% to 45% found just once. Investigators plated some 200,000 CFSE-labeled responder cells together with some 200,000 irradiated stimulator cells labeled with violet dye. This clone rates as medium-sized (0.01 to 0.1%). The material was alloreactive CD8+ T cells from a mixed lymphocyte reaction culture, obtained before intestinal transplant. Sample subset: CFSE-low proliferating T cells sorted from approximately 6-day pre-transplant mixed lymphocyte reaction (GvH or HvG direction). The rearrangement links TRBV28 to TRBJ1-2, with D hard to call. This TCR derives from a human patient who received an intestinal transplant. In DNA form, the CDR3 reads TGTGCCAGCGGTATGGTGAATCTTGGCTACACCTTC. It specifies CASGMVNLGYTF.